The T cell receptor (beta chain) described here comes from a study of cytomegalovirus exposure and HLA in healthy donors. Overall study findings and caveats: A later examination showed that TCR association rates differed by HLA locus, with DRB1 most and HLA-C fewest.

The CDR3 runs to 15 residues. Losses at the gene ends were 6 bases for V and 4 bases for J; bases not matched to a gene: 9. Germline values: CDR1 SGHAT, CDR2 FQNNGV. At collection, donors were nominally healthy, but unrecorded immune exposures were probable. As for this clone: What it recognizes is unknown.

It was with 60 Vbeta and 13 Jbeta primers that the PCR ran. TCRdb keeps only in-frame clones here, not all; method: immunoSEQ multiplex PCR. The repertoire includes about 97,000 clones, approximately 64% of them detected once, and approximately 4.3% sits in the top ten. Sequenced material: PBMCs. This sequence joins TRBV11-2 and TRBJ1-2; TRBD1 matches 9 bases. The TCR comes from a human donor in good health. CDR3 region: CASRQITGGGYGYTF. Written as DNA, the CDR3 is TGTGCCAGCAGACAAATAACAGGGGGCGGCTATGGCTACACCTTC.